The text below deals with one T cell receptor (beta chain). This clonotype has a handful of counts. The clone's antigen remains unknown. No base quality information exists; no much larger clone differs at one position. These data originate in a study of identical twins (dated by TCRdb to the mid-2010s). In terms of the full investigation: The study deep-sequenced TCR alpha and beta repertoires from monozygotic twins, unrelated adults of various ages and cord blood to test whether fetal clonotypes persist. To rule out contamination, the twin experiments were replicated at different times with different library preparation protocols. General study outcomes and caveats: Out-of-frame TCR alpha sequences shared between twins showed an excess of low generation-probability sequences compared with coincidental sharing between unrelated individuals. Because the same donors could not be followed over many years, the conclusions depended on cross-sectional statistical analysis. In monozygotic twins, out-of-frame TCR alpha sharing was systematically underestimated by recombination models, although the models agreed with sharing between unrelated individuals. Invariant T cells such as MAIT and iNKT could partly confound zero-insertion analyses, though diverse VJ usage argued against this for most clonotypes. In beta out-of-frame sequences, excess twin sharing was weaker, because having fewer shared sequences lowered the signal-to-noise ratio. Fewer insertions were carried by abundant cord blood beta clonotypes; a weaker similar trend was observed in young adult naive repertoires, while no such trend was observed in memory repertoires.

The receptor library was made with 5' RACE. For sequencing, an Illumina HiSeq 2000 was employed. Template switching introduced a universal primer binding site; the final cDNA contained a unique molecular identifier, enabling accurate counting of TCR cDNA molecules. Specific primers in the conserved constant-segment region were used to synthesize first-strand cDNA for TCR alpha and beta chains. To control for contamination, every cDNA library was double barcoded, receiving both a SMART-Mk sample barcode and Illumina barcodes. Two successive PCR steps introduced TruSeq adapter sequences along with Illumina sample barcodes. TCR alpha and beta cDNA libraries were sequenced on the Illumina HiSeq platform with custom primers. Processing in the source paper ran as follows. MiGEC was used to process raw reads and extract unique molecular identifiers, and MiXCR was used to find CDR3 positions. For each individual, recombination models were inferred using an EM algorithm with the repgenHMM and IGoR tools. Shared clonotypes were analyzed with the tcR package in R, and sharing was normalized by the product of cloneset sizes. Out-of-frame nonproductive sequences were analyzed to study raw recombination free of thymic and clonal selection effects. The public reads were reprocessed in TCRdb via fastp at Q25 and MiXCR, keeping in-frame beta chains. Entries are consolidated by CDR3 protein sequence, retaining the most common genes and DNA. Here the V and J calls rest on TCRdb's processing, not on the authors' analysis. The sample table records 450,000 or so distinct CDR3 sequences; less than 20% of these occur just once. The ten most abundant clones make up 9% to 15% of the sample.

Every donor was a healthy Caucasian. The study also sequenced three unrelated non-twin adults: a male aged 18 to 29, a male aged 50 to 60 and a female aged 50 to 60. Miltenyi CD45RO+ enrichment and human naive T-cell isolation kits were used to isolate memory (CD45RO+) and naive T cells from PBMC. The sequenced sample consisted of naive T cells sorted from blood. The cell subset or site label, as the study defines it: cells isolated with a human naive T-cell isolation kit. The source of this sequence is a man aged 50 to 59 in good health.

The sequenced DNA: TGCGCCAGCAGCCCAGAAACTAGGTACACCTCCTACGAGCAGTACTTC. Translated, this is CASSPETRYTSYEQYF. The rearranged segments are TRBV5-1 and TRBJ2-7, and the D gene may be TRBD2, 5 bases matching. The CDR3 goes from the cysteine to the phenylalanine over 16 residues. Just CDR3 DNA is preserved here, 48 bases in frame from base 1. CDR1 is given as SGHRS and CDR2 as YFSETQ, both from the germline V gene. The trim is 4 bases for V and 0 bases for J, with a gap of 17 bases between the germline ends.